This TCR beta chain is from a study of cytomegalovirus exposure and HLA in healthy donors. Overall study findings and caveats: Cytomegalovirus-associated TCR beta chains were listed, numbering over 150.

While the first cohort had fewer than 850 subjects, the donors belonged to the separate validation cohort of roughly 120 subjects. The method was immunoSEQ multiplex PCR; TCRdb's version includes in-frame clones alone and lacks a portion of them. Counted here are 95,000 to 120,000 clones, approximately 96% occurring once; the ten biggest clones make up roughly 0.67%. Remarks on this clone: Its antigen is currently unknown.

The CDR3 totals 14 residues. The germline V gene encodes CDR1 MNHNS and CDR2 SASEGT. Losses at the gene ends were 5 bases for V and 3 bases for J; bases not matched to a gene: 2. The chain links TRBV6-1 to TRBJ2-3, with 10 bases matching TRBD1. The material sequenced was PBMCs. The origin of this receptor is a woman younger than 30 in good health and CMV-seronegative. The DNA for the CDR3 is TGTGCCAGCAGTCTGGACAGGGGGACAGATACGCAGTATTTT. As protein: CASSLDRGTDTQYF.